Described below is a single TCR beta chain sequence and its context. The antigen remains unidentified. The data were obtained in a study of T cells in Graves' hyperthyroidism and ophthalmopathy. Study-level background: Sampling of peripheral blood happened at initial diagnosis, prior to any treatment. Findings and limits, study-wide: In the analysis, a 13 V-J model separated ophthalmopathy from stable hyperthyroidism. Among clonotypes expanded in thyroid above 0.001, most were also found in blood.

RNA transcripts served as the template for amplifying TCR beta CDR3 regions. Carried out on the TCR CDR3, a first-round RT-PCR used the HTBI primer set. TCRdb re-called the multiplex PCR reads through MiXCR, storing one row per CDR3 protein. The sample lists over 300,000 distinct CDR3 sequences, around 15% occurring once. The CDR3 contains 14 residues. Germline V gene sequence: CDR1 LNHNV, CDR2 YYDKDF (reference sequence). Trimming shortened V by 0 bases and J by 6 bases, and 8 bases separated the two germline ends. Under 3 months was the duration of disease in ophthalmopathy patients, who also had a Clinical Activity Score of at least 3 and a NOSPECS grade of at least 4.

V usage is TRBV15 and J usage is TRBJ2-2; unclear D gene. Sequenced sample: blood. This clonotype originated in a woman between 35 and 50 years old with Graves' ophthalmopathy. CDR3 DNA sequence: TGTGCCACCAGCAGAGATCGTAGATCCGGGGAGCTGTTTTTT. Translating gives CATSRDRRSGELFF.